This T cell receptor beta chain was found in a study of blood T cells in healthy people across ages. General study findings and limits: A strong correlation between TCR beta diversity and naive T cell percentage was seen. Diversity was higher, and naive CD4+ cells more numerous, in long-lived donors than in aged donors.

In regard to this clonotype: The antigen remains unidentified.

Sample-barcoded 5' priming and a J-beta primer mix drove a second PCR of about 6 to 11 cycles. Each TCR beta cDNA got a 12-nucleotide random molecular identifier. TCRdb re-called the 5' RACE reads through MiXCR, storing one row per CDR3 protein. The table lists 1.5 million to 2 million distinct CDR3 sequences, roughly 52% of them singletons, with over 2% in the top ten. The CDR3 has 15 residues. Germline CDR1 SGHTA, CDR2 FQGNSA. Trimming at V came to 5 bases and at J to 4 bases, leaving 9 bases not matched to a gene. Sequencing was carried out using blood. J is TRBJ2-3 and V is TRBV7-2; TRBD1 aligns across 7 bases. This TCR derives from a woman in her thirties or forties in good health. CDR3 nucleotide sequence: TGTGCCAGCAGCCCTCAGGGGGTCGAAGCAGATACGCAGTATTTT. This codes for CASSPQGVEADTQYF.